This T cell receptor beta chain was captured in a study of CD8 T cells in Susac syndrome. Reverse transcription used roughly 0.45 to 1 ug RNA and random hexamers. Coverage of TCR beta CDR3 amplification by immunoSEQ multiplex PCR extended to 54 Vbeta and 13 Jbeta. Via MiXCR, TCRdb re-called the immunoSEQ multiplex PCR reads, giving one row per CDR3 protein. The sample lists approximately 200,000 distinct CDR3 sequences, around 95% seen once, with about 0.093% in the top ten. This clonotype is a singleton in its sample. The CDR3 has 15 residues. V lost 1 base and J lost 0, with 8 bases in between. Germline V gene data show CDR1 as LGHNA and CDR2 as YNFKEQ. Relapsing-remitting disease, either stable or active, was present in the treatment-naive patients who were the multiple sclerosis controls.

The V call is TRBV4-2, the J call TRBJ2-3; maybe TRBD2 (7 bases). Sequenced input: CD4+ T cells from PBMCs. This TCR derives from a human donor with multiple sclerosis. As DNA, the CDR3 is TGTGCCAGCAGCCAAGGCGGGGGCAGCACAGATACGCAGTATTTT. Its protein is CASSQGGGSTDTQYF.